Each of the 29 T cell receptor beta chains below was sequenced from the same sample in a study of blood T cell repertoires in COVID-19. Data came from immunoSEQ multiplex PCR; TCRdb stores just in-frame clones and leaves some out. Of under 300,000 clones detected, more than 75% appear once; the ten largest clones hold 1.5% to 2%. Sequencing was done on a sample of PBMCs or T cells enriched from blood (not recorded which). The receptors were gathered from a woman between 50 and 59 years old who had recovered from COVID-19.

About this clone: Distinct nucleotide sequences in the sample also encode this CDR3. The CDR3 nucleotides read TGTGCCAGCAGCCTCAGGGGTCGCAATTCACCCCTCCACTTT. Its protein product is CASSLRGRNSPLHF. The V call is TRBV27, the J call TRBJ1-6, with D possibly matching TRBD1 (6 bases). The CDR3 runs 14 residues. Germline assignment: CDR1 MNHEY and CDR2 SMNVEV (reference sequence). V lost 6 bases to trimming and J lost 7 bases, with 13 bases between them.

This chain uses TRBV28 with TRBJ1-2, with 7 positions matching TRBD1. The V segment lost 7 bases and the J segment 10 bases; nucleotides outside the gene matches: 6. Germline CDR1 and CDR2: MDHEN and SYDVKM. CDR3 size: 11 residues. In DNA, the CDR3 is TGTGCCAGCAAGGGGGACAGCAACTACACCTTC. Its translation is CASKGDSNYTF.

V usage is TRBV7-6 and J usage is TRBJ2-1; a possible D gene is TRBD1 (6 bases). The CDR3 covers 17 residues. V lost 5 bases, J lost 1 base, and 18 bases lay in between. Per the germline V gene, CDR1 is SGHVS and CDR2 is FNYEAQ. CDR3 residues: CASSRGTPRASYNEQFF. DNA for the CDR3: TGTGCCAGCAGCCGAGGGACACCCCGAGCTTCCTACAATGAGCAGTTCTTC.

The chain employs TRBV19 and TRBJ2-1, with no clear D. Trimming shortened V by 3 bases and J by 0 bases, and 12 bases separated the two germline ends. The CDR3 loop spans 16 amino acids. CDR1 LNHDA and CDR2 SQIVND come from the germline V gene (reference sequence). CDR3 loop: CASSMVSYDSYNEQFF. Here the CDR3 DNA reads TGTGCCAGTAGTATGGTAAGCTACGACTCCTACAATGAGCAGTTCTTC.

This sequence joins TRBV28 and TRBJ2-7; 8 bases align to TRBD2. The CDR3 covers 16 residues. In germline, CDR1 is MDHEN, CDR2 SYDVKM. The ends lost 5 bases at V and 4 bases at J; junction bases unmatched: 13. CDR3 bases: TGTGCCAGCAGTACCCTCAGGAGCGGGGGACTGTACGAGCAGTACTTC. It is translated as CASSTLRSGGLYEQYF.

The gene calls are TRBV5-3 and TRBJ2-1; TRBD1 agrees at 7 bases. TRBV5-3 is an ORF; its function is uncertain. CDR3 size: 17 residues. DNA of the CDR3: TGTGCTCCTGCTGGGGTTCAAGGGGGCAGGGGCCACAATGAGCAGTTCTTC. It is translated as CAPAGVQGGRGHNEQFF.

The CDR3 region is CASSITGTSGSWTGELFF. CDR3 in DNA: TGTGCCAGTAGTATCACCGGGACTAGCGGGTCCTGGACCGGGGAGCTGTTTTTT. The chain couples TRBV19 to TRBJ2-2; TRBD2 agrees at 12 bases. From germline, CDR1 is LNHDA and CDR2 SQIVND (reference sequence). The CDR3 loop spans 18 amino acids. Trimming at V came to 3 bases and at J to 5 bases, leaving 10 bases not matched to a gene.

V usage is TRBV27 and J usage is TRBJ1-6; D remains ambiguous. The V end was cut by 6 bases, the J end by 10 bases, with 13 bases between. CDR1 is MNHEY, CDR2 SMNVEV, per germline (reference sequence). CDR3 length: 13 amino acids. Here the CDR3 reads CASRSGLESPLHF. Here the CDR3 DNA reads TGTGCCAGCAGGTCGGGGTTGGAATCACCCCTCCACTTT.

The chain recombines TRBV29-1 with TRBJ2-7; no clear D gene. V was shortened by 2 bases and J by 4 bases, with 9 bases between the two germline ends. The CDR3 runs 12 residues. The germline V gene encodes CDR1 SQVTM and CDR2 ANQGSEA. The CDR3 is CSVETVTYEQYF. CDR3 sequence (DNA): TGCAGCGTTGAAACGGTTACTTACGAGCAGTACTTC.

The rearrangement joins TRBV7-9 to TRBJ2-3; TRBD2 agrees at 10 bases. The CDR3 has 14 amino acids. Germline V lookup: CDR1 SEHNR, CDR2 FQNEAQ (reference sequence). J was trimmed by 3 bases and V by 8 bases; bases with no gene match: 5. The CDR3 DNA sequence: TGTGCCAGCTCACTAGCGGGACAAACAGATACGCAGTATTTT. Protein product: CASSLAGQTDTQYF.

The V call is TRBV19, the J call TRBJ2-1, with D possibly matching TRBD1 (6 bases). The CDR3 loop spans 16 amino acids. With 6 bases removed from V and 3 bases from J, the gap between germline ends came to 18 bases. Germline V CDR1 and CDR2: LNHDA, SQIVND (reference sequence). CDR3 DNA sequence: TGTGCCAGTAGGACAATCACAGGGTTGAACTACAATGAGCAGTTCTTC. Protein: CASRTITGLNYNEQFF. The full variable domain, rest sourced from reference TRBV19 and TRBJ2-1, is DGGITQSPKYLFRKEGQNVTLSCEQNLNHDAMYWYRQDPGQGLRLIYYSQIVNDFQKGDIAEGYSVSREKKESFPLTVTSAQKNPTAFYLCASRTITGLNYNEQFFGPGTRLTVL.

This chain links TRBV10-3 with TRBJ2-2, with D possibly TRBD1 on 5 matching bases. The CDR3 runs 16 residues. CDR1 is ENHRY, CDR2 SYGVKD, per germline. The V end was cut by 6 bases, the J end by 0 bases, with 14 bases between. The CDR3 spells CAISPVGAANTGELFF. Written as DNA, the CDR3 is TGTGCCATCAGCCCCGTAGGGGCGGCGAACACCGGGGAGCTGTTTTTT.

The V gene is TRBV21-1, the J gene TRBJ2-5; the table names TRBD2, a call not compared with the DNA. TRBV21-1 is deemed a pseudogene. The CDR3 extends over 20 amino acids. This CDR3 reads CASSKSGLAGGDQKGETQYF. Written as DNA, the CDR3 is TGTGCCAGCAGCAAATCGGGGCTAGCGGGAGGGGACCAGAAGGGCGAGACCCAGTACTTC.

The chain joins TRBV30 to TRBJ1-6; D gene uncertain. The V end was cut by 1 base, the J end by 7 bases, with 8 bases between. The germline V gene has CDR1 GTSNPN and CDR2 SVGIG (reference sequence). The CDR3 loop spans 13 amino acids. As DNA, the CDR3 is TGTGCCTGGAGTGGGGCGCCGAATTCACCCCTCCACTTT. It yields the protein CAWSGAPNSPLHF.

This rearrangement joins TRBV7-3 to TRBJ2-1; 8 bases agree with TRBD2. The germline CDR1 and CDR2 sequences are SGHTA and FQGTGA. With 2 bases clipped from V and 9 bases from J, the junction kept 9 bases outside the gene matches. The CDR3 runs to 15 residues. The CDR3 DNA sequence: TGTGCCAGCAGCTTAGGAGCGGGAGTGTCTGGTGAGCAGTTCTTC. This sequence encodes CASSLGAGVSGEQFF.

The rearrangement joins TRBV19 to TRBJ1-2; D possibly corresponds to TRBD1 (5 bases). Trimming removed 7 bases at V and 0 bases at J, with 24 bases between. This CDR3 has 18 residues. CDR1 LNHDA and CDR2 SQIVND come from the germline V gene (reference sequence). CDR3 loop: CASTHKGRGADSNYGYTF. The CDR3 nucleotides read TGTGCCAGTACCCATAAAGGAAGGGGCGCCGACTCTAACTATGGCTACACCTTC.

In DNA form, the CDR3 reads TGTGCCAGCTCTCAAGAGCAGAACACTGAAGCTTTCTTT. It specifies CASSQEQNTEAFF. The chain combines TRBV18 with TRBJ1-1; D uncertain. The germline V gene encodes CDR1 KGHSH and CDR2 LQKENI. The CDR3 is made up of 13 amino acids. V was shortened by 6 bases and J by 1 base, with 9 bases between the two germline ends.

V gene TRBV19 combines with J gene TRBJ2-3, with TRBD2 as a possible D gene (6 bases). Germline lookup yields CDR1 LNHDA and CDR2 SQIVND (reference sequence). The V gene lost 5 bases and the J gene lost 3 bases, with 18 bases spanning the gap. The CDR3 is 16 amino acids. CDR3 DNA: TGTGCCAGTAGTCTTACCCCAGGGAGGCGGACAGATACGCAGTATTTT. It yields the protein CASSLTPGRRTDTQYF.

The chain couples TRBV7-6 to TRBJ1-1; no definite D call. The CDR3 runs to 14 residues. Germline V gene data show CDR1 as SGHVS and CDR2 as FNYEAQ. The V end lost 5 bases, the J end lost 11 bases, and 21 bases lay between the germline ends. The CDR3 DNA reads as TGTGCCAGCAGCAGCAACGCGCAGTCTCTCGGGGCTTTCTTT. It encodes CASSSNAQSLGAFF. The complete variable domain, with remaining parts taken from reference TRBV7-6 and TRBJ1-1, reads GAGVSQSPRYKVTKRGQDVALRCDPISGHVSLYWYRQALGQGPEFLTYFNYEAQQDKSGLPNDRFSAERPEGSISTLTIQRTEQRDSAMYRCASSSNAQSLGAFFGQGTRLTVV.

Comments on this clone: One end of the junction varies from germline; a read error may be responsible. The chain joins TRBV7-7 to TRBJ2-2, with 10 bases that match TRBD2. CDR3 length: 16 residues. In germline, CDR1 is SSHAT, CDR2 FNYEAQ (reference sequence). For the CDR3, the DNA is TGTGCTAGCAGCCCTCGGACTAGCGGGAACACCGGGGAGCTGTTTTTT. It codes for CASSPRTSGNTGELFF.

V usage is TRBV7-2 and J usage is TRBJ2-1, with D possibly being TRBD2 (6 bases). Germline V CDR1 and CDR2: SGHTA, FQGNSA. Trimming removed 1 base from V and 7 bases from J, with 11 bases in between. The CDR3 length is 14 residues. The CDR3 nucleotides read TGTGCCAGCAGCTTAGGAACTAGCACAAATGAGCAGTTCTTC. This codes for CASSLGTSTNEQFF. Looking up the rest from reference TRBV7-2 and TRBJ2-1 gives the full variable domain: GAGVSQSPSNKVTEKGKDVELRCDPISGHTALYWYRQSLGQGLEFLIYFQGNSAPDKSGLPSDRFSAERTGGSVSTLTIQRTQQEDSAVYLCASSLGTSTNEQFFGPGTRLTVL.

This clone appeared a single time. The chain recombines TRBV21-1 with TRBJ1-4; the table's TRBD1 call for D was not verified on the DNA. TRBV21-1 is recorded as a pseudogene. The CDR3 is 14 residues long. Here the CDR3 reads CASSKDRGKEKLFF. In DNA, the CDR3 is TGTGCCAGCAGCAAAGACAGGGGGAAAGAAAAACTGTTTTTT.

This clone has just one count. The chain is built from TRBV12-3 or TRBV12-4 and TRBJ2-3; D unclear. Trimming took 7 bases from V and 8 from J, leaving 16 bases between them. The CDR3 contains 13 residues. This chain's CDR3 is CASTLFRLGTQYF. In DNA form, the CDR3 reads TGTGCCAGCACCCTTTTCCGACTCGGTACGCAGTATTTT.

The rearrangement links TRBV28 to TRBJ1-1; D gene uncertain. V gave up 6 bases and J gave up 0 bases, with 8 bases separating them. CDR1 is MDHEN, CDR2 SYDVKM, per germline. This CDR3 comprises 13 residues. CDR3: CASSTAMNTEAFF. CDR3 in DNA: TGTGCCAGCAGCACAGCTATGAACACTGAAGCTTTCTTT.

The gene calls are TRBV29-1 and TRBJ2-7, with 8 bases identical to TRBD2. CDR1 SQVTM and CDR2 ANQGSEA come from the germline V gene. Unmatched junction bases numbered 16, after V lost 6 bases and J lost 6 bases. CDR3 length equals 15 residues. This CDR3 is CSVQSGSSSVAEQYF. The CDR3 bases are TGCAGCGTCCAGAGCGGGAGTAGCTCTGTGGCCGAGCAGTACTTC.

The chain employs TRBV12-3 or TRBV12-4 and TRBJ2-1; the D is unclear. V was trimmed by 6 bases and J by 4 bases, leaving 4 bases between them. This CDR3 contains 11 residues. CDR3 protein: CASSSYNEQFF. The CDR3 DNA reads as TGTGCCAGCAGCTCGTACAATGAGCAGTTCTTC.

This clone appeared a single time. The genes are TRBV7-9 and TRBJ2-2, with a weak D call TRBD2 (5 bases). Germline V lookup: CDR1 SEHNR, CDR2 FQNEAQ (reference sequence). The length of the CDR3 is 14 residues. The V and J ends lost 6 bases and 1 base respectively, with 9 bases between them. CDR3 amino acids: CASRTGKNTGELFF. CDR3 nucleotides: TGTGCCAGCAGAACGGGAAAGAACACCGGGGAGCTGTTTTTT. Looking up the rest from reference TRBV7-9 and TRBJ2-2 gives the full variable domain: DTGVSQNPRHKITKRGQNVTFRCDPISEHNRLYWYRQTLGQGPEFLTYFQNEAQLEKSRLLSDRFSAERPKGSFSTLEIQRTEQGDSAMYLCASRTGKNTGELFFGEGSRLTVL.

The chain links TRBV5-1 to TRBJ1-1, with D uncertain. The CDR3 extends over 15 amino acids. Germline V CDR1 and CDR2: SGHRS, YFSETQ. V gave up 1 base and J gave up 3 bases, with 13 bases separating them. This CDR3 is CASSLLGLRDTEAFF. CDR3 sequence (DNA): TGCGCCAGCAGCTTGTTGGGCCTACGCGACACTGAAGCTTTCTTT.

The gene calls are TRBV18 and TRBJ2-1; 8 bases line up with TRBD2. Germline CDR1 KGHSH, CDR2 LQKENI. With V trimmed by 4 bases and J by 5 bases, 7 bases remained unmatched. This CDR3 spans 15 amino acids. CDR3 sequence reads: CASSLSGSIDNEQFF. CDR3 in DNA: TGTGCCAGCTCACTAAGCGGGAGTATAGACAATGAGCAGTTCTTC.